This TCR beta chain was identified in a study of shared clonotypes between healthy human individuals. About the research overall: Each donor contributed plates that comprised three CD4 naive, three CD4 memory, two CD8 naive and one CD8 memory.

Sorted-subset replicate PCRs used 200 ng of genomic DNA. This amount corresponded to about 30,000 T cell genomes. The data were produced by immunoSEQ multiplex PCR, yet TCRdb's version contains in-frame clones alone and is incomplete. Of about 990,000 clones listed, approximately 80% are singletons. This CDR3 contains 15 residues. Germline values: CDR1 KGHSH, CDR2 LQKENI. Trimming pared 10 bases from V and 4 bases from J, leaving 19 bases between. This clone was observed many times. The antigen remains undetermined. Study-wide points: A generally larger estimated richness was seen in naive subsets than in memory subsets. Among non-shared clonotypes, generation probabilities were lower than among those shared by all four donors.

The sequencing sample was made of memory CD4+ T cells from PBMCs. The sample's subset: CD45RA-negative fraction. The genes are TRBV18 and TRBJ2-2; possibly TRBD2 for D (5 bases). The receptor's source is a man between 18 and 35 years old in good health. Some clones in this sample may be carry-over from other donors' samples. The chain's CDR3 is CATLRGFSGTGELFF. DNA for the CDR3: TGTGCCACCCTTCGGGGATTTTCGGGCACCGGGGAGCTGTTTTTT.